This entry lists 30 T cell receptor beta chains sequenced from one sample in a study of blood T cell repertoires in COVID-19. Produced via immunoSEQ multiplex PCR; TCRdb's table is partial and in-frame only. The table includes 200,000 to 250,000 clones, about 85% detected once. The sequenced sample was peripheral blood. The receptors were gathered from a woman under 30 who had recovered from COVID-19.

Only one count was recorded for this clone. The chain couples TRBV5-1 to TRBJ2-1; D is perhaps TRBD1 (5 bases). V lost 3 bases and J lost 2, with 15 bases in between. The CDR3 extends over 16 amino acids. Germline CDR1 SGHRS, CDR2 YFSETQ. In DNA, the CDR3 is TGCGCCAGCAGCTCCCCCCCCAGGGATCCCTACAATGAGCAGTTCTTC. It translates to CASSSPPRDPYNEQFF.

The rearrangement joins TRBV19 to TRBJ1-1; D may be TRBD1 (6 bases). This CDR3 is built from 10 residues. The germline CDR1 and CDR2 sequences are LNHDA and SQIVND (reference sequence). The CDR3 DNA reads as TGTGGACAGGAGAACACTGAAGCTTTCTTT. Translated, it gives CGQENTEAFF. Full variable domain (missing parts from reference TRBV19 and TRBJ1-1): DGGITQSPKYLFRKEGQNVTLSCEQNLNHDAMYWYRQDPGQGLRLIYYSQIVNDFQKGDIAEGYSVSREKKESFPLTVTSAQKNPTAFYLCGQENTEAFFGQGTRLTVV.

This clone was picked up a small number of times. The rearrangement uses TRBV9 and TRBJ2-1; D call uncertain. This CDR3 is 13 amino acids long. Trimming shortened V by 0 bases and J by 8 bases, and 9 bases separated the two germline ends. CDR1 is SGDLS, CDR2 YYNGEE, per germline. The CDR3 DNA reads TGTGCCAGCAGCGTAGGCCCGGTCGATGAGCAGTTCTTC. It specifies CASSVGPVDEQFF.

The V gene is TRBV7-9, the J gene TRBJ1-5; 7 bases match TRBD1. The V gene end was trimmed by 5 bases and the J gene end by 4 bases; junction bases not matched to a gene: 8. CDR1 SEHNR and CDR2 FQNEAQ come from the germline V gene (reference sequence). The CDR3 length is 15 residues. This chain's CDR3 is CASSHWGQPNQPQHF. The CDR3 DNA is TGTGCCAGCAGCCATTGGGGACAGCCAAATCAGCCCCAGCATTTT.

This clone occurred once. The V and J genes are TRBV19 and TRBJ2-5, with TRBD2 identical over 7 bases. Germline CDR1 is LNHDA and CDR2 is SQIVND (reference sequence). Trimming cost V 2 bases and J 0 bases; bases outside gene matches: 3. The length of the CDR3 is 15 residues. This CDR3 is CASSITGGNQETQYF. The CDR3 DNA sequence: TGTGCCAGTAGTATAACGGGAGGAAACCAAGAGACCCAGTACTTC.

The chain is built from TRBV5-1 and TRBJ2-4; tentative D call: TRBD2 (5 bases). CDR1 and CDR2 from the germline V gene are SGHRS and YFSETQ. The CDR3 is 16 residues long. With 0 bases removed from V and 5 bases from J, the gap between germline ends came to 15 bases. The CDR3 DNA sequence: TGCGCCAGCAGCTTGGGTACTAGTAAAGTGGAAAACATTCAGTACTTC. Translating it yields CASSLGTSKVENIQYF.

The V and J genes are TRBV7-9 and TRBJ2-1, with a tentative D call TRBD2 (5 bases). This CDR3 has 15 residues. The germline gives CDR1 SEHNR, CDR2 FQNEAQ (reference sequence). V lost 2 bases to trimming and J lost 7 bases, with 15 bases between them. CDR3 region: CASSLMEASRNEQFF. DNA for the CDR3: TGTGCCAGCAGCTTAATGGAGGCTAGCCGTAATGAGCAGTTCTTC.

The chain couples TRBV14 to TRBJ1-1, with a weak D call TRBD1 (6 bases). The length of the CDR3 is 15 residues. Trimming pared 3 bases from V and 5 bases from J, leaving 16 bases between. Germline CDR1 SGHDN, CDR2 FVKESK. CDR3 bases: TGTGCCAGCAGCCAGAAGATGGGGGCTTGGACTGAAGCTTTCTTT. Amino acid sequence: CASSQKMGAWTEAFF.

J is TRBJ2-1 and V is TRBV7-3; the match to TRBD2 covers 9 bases. Trimming took 5 bases from V and 6 from J; bases not matched to a gene: 11. Germline V CDR1 and CDR2: SGHTA, FQGTGA. The CDR3 consists of 16 residues. CDR3 DNA: TGTGCCAGCAGCCGTGCGGGAGGGGACGTTGGCAATGAGCAGTTCTTC. Translated: CASSRAGGDVGNEQFF. The complete variable domain, with remaining parts taken from reference TRBV7-3 and TRBJ2-1, reads GAGVSQTPSNKVTEKGKYVELRCDPISGHTALYWYRQSLGQGPEFLIYFQGTGAADDSGLPNDRFFAVRPEGSVSTLKIQRTERGDSAVYLCASSRAGGDVGNEQFFGPGTRLTVL.

J is TRBJ1-4 and V is TRBV9, with D unresolved. Germline loops: CDR1 SGDLS, CDR2 YYNGEE. V was clipped by 5 bases and J by 4 bases, with 15 bases between them. The CDR3 length is 15 residues. CDR3 loop: CASRKGDGNNEKLFF. The CDR3 nucleotides are TGTGCCAGCAGAAAGGGAGACGGTAATAATGAAAAACTGTTTTTT.

This clone came up many times. J is TRBJ2-6 and V is TRBV6-4; D remains unclear. The V end lost 0 bases, the J end lost 0 bases, and 9 bases lay between the germline ends. Germline assignment: CDR1 MRHNA and CDR2 SNTAGT. The CDR3 extends over 17 amino acids. This CDR3 reads CASSDSVSSSGANVLTF. The CDR3 DNA is TGTGCCAGCAGTGACTCTGTGAGTTCCTCTGGGGCCAACGTCCTGACTTTC.

This chain uses TRBV5-6 with TRBJ1-2; 9 bases match TRBD1. Germline CDR1 and CDR2: SGHDT and YYEEEE. The CDR3 spans 13 residues. With V trimmed by 1 base and J by 6 bases, 1 base remained unmatched. The CDR3 nucleotides read TGTGCCAGCAGCTTGAGGACAGGGGATGGCTACACCTTC. Encoded protein: CASSLRTGDGYTF. The whole variable domain, filled in from reference TRBV5-6 and TRBJ1-2, reads DAGVTQSPTHLIKTRGQQVTLRCSPKSGHDTVSWYQQALGQGPQFIFQYYEEEERQRGNFPDRFSGHQFPNYSSELNVNALLLGDSALYLCASSLRTGDGYTFGSGTRLTVV.

The V gene is TRBV19, the J gene TRBJ2-2, with no clear D. Germline loops: CDR1 LNHDA, CDR2 SQIVND (reference sequence). The V end lost 7 bases, the J end lost 4 bases, and 4 bases lay between the germline ends. The CDR3 has 11 amino acids. The CDR3 DNA reads as TGTGCCAGTACATCCACCGGGGAGCTGTTTTTT. It yields the protein CASTSTGELFF.

This chain uses TRBV15 with TRBJ2-7; 12 bases match TRBD2. The germline CDR1 and CDR2 sequences are LNHNV and YYDKDF (reference sequence). With V trimmed by 5 bases and J by 1 base, 6 bases remained unmatched. This CDR3 is built from 16 residues. CDR3 in amino acids: CATSGWTSGISYEQYF. The CDR3 region has the DNA TGTGCCACCAGCGGCTGGACTAGCGGGATTTCCTACGAGCAGTACTTC. The full variable domain, rest sourced from reference TRBV15 and TRBJ2-7, is DAMVIQNPRYQVTQFGKPVTLSCSQTLNHNVMYWYQQKSSQAPKLLFHYYDKDFNNEADTPDNFQSRRPNTSFCFLDIRSPGLGDTAMYLCATSGWTSGISYEQYFGPGTRLTVT.

The genes are TRBV5-1 and TRBJ2-2; a weak D match, TRBD2 (6 bases). Germline CDR1 reads SGHRS; CDR2 reads YFSETQ. CDR3 length equals 17 residues. Between the trimmed V and J ends, which lost 4 bases and 5 bases, there was a span of 21 bases. The CDR3 protein is CASSPGLHPTSTGELFF. The CDR3 nucleotides read TGCGCCAGCAGCCCGGGACTTCACCCTACTTCGACCGGGGAGCTGTTTTTT.

The CDR3 reads CASSLEAANEKLFF. CDR3 sequence (DNA): TGCGCCAGCAGCCTGGAGGCTGCAAATGAAAAACTGTTTTTT. The V gene is TRBV4-3, the J gene TRBJ1-4, with D unresolved. The CDR3 spans 14 residues. Trimming took 4 bases from V and 5 from J, leaving 11 bases between them. CDR1 and CDR2 (germline): LGHNA, YSLEER.

CDR3 bases: TGCAGCGTCCCTTTGGGGAGAAATAGTAACTATGGCTACACCTTC. As protein: CSVPLGRNSNYGYTF. The genes are TRBV29-1 and TRBJ1-2; no clear D. From germline, CDR1 is SQVTM and CDR2 ANQGSEA. This CDR3 has 15 amino acids. Trimming took off 6 bases at V and 1 base at J, with 18 bases between the two ends. Drawing the rest from reference TRBV29-1 and TRBJ1-2, the complete variable domain is SAVISQKPSRDICQRGTSLTIQCQVDSQVTMMFWYRQQPGQSLTLIATANQGSEATYESGFVIDKFPISRPNLTFSTLTVSNMSPEDSSIYLCSVPLGRNSNYGYTFGSGTRLTVV.

This clone was counted only a few times. V and J are TRBV5-1 and TRBJ2-6; 10 positions agree with TRBD1. This CDR3 is 17 amino acids long. J lost 0 bases, V lost 4 bases, and 4 bases had no gene match. The germline V gene has CDR1 SGHRS and CDR2 YFSETQ. Here the CDR3 DNA reads TGCGCCAGCAGCGCCGGGACAGGGGTCTCTGGGGCCAACGTCCTGACTTTC. Its translation is CASSAGTGVSGANVLTF.

This clone appeared a few times. The chain uses TRBV21-1 and TRBJ1-1; the DNA was not used to check the table's D call, TRBD1. TRBV21-1 is flagged as a pseudogene. The CDR3 is made up of 12 amino acids. The CDR3 DNA follows: TGTGCCAGCAGCAATGGAGACAGGGAAGCTTTCTTT. Protein: CASSNGDREAFF.

Only one count was recorded for this clone. V usage is TRBV19 and J usage is TRBJ1-2; the D is unclear. The CDR3 consists of 14 residues. Germline CDR1 reads LNHDA; CDR2 reads SQIVND (reference sequence). V shed 3 bases and J shed 8 bases, with 16 bases lying between them. The CDR3 sequence is CASSIAPSPGGYTF. In nucleotides, the CDR3 is TGTGCCAGTAGTATCGCCCCCTCCCCGGGGGGCTACACCTTC.

V gene TRBV5-1 combines with J gene TRBJ2-1, with 9 bases matching TRBD1. The V and J ends lost 4 bases and 7 bases, in that order; junction bases with no gene match: 9. Germline V gene lookup returns CDR1 SGHRS and CDR2 YFSETQ. There are 15 residues in the CDR3. This chain's CDR3 is CASSGGQGKRNEQFF. The CDR3 nucleotides are TGCGCCAGCAGCGGCGGACAGGGGAAGAGGAATGAGCAGTTCTTC.

The CDR3 bases are TGTGCCAGCAGCTCTGAACTAGCGTCAATCTCCTACGAGCAGTACTTC. It yields the protein CASSSELASISYEQYF. The chain is built from TRBV5-4 and TRBJ2-7, with TRBD2 matching over 7 bases. The CDR3 sequence is 16 residues long. J was trimmed by 0 bases and V by 3 bases; bases with no gene match: 9. Germline V gene lookup returns CDR1 SGHNT and CDR2 YYREEE (reference sequence).

The chain is built from TRBV7-9 and TRBJ1-3; weak D call: TRBD1 (5 bases). The germline V gene has CDR1 SEHNR and CDR2 FQNEAQ (reference sequence). V was trimmed by 8 bases and J by 0 bases, leaving 17 bases between them. The CDR3 has 16 residues. CDR3 residues: CASGSGVQSSGNTIYF. The CDR3 nucleotides read TGTGCCAGCGGCTCGGGGGTGCAGAGCTCTGGAAACACCATATATTTT.

This clone was found once. The chain uses TRBV5-6 and TRBJ1-1; 8 bases map to TRBD1. The CDR3 runs 13 residues. The germline V gene has CDR1 SGHDT and CDR2 YYEEEE. The trim removed 5 bases at V and 4 bases at J, leaving 4 bases unmatched. The CDR3 loop reads CASSYTGGTEAFF. The CDR3 DNA is TGTGCCAGCAGTTATACAGGGGGCACTGAAGCTTTCTTT.

Only a few counts were recorded for this clone. The V and J genes are TRBV4-2 and TRBJ2-7, with 11 nucleotides matching TRBD1. The ends lost 0 bases at V and 5 bases at J; junction bases unmatched: 6. Germline V gives CDR1 LGHNA, CDR2 YNFKEQ. This CDR3 spans 16 amino acids. The CDR3 sequence: CASSQDPGTGGNEQYF. CDR3 nucleotide sequence: TGTGCCAGCAGCCAAGACCCCGGGACAGGGGGAAACGAGCAGTACTTC.

V is TRBV9 and J is TRBJ2-5, with 7 bases fitting TRBD1. The CDR3 runs 15 residues. Germline loops: CDR1 SGDLS, CDR2 YYNGEE. V dropped 0 bases and J dropped 5; count of bases not matched to a gene: 7. CDR3 coding DNA: TGTGCCAGCAGCGTAGAAGGGGGCGGAGTCGAGACCCAGTACTTC. Translation gives CASSVEGGGVETQYF.

The rearrangement links TRBV11-3 to TRBJ2-1; no reliable D call. The germline V and J ends were trimmed by 0 bases and 10 bases, with 7 bases remaining between them. The CDR3 totals 12 residues. Per germline, CDR1 SGHNT and CDR2 YENEEA. The DNA of the CDR3 is TGTGCCAGCAGCTTAGAAAGAGAAGAGCAGTTCTTC. This encodes CASSLEREEQFF.

This clone was recorded once. The CDR3 coding sequence is TGTGCCAGCAGCCAAAGAGACAGCGTTACAGATACGCAGTATTTT. It codes for CASSQRDSVTDTQYF. This chain connects TRBV16 to TRBJ2-3; possibly TRBD1 for D (5 bases). Germline V gene sequence: CDR1 KGHSY, CDR2 FQNENV. V lost 2 bases and J lost 3, with 12 bases in between. The CDR3 length is 15 residues.

The rearrangement links TRBV6-6 to TRBJ2-3; D may be TRBD2 (6 bases). This CDR3 is 13 amino acids long. V was cut by 4 bases and J by 6 bases, with 11 bases left in between. CDR1 and CDR2 (germline): MNHNY, SVGAGI (reference sequence). The CDR3 region has the DNA TGTGCCAGCAGTTTCCAACTAGCTGATACGCAGTATTTT. Its protein is CASSFQLADTQYF.

This sequence joins TRBV5-4 and TRBJ2-2, with D hard to call. Trimming shortened V by 0 bases and J by 6 bases, and 9 bases separated the two germline ends. This CDR3 region has 14 residues. Germline V lookup: CDR1 SGHNT, CDR2 YYREEE (reference sequence). In DNA form, the CDR3 reads TGTGCCAGCAGCTTGGATAATGCGGCCGGGGAGCTGTTTTTT. Translation: CASSLDNAAGELFF.